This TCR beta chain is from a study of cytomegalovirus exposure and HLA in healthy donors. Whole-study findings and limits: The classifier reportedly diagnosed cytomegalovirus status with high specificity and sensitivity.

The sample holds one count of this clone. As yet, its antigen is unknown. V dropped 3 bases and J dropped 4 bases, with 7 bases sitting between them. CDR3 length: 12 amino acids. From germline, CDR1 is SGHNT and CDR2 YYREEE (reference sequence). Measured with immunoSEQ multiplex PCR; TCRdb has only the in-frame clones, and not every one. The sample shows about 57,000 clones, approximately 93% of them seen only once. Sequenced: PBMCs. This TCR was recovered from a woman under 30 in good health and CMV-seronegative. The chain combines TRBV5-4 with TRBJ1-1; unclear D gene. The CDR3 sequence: CASSSPGTEAFF. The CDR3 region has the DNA TGTGCCAGCAGCTCCCCAGGCACTGAAGCTTTCTTT.